This T cell receptor beta chain was identified in a study of response to subunit inactivated influenza vaccine. TCRdb reprocessed the RT-PCR reads via MiXCR and lists one record per CDR3 protein. Here the sample spans 500,000 to 600,000 distinct CDR3 sequences, 10% to 12% being singletons. This CDR3 contains 15 residues. CDR1 is SQVTM, CDR2 ANQGSEA, per germline. Trimming stripped 4 bases from V and 1 base from J, with 17 bases between. The same sample was also studied in work on T cells expressing NK-cell markers. That work contributes: It was by 5'RACE template switching with UMIs that TCR beta cDNA was made. Investigators obtained TCR beta repertoires from sorted CD3+CD56+NKG2C+, CD3+CD56+NKG2C- and CD3+CD56-NKG2C+ T cells.

The TCR comes from a man between 50 and 59 years old who received an inactivated influenza vaccine. Sample: PBMCs from blood, taken on the day of vaccination. The chain employs TRBV29-1 and TRBJ2-7, with D possibly called TRBD1 or TRBD2 (7 bases each). CDR3 DNA sequence: TGCAGCGTTGGCGGGGGACAGCTAAATTCCTACGAGCAGTACTTC. Protein: CSVGGGQLNSYEQYF.